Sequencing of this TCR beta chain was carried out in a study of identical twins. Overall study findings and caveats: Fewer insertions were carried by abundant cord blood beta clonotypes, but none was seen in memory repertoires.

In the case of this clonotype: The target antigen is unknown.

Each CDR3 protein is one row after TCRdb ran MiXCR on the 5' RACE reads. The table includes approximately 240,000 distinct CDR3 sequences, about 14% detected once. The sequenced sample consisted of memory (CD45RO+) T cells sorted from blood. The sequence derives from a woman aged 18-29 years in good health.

The CDR3 DNA sequence: TGTGCCAGCAGCTCGGGACAGGGGCTACCCGGGGAGCTGTTTTTT. It translates to CASSSGQGLPGELFF. The rearrangement joins TRBV7-6 to TRBJ2-2; 10 nucleotides align to TRBD1. Germline CDR1 and CDR2: SGHVS and FNYEAQ. This CDR3 spans 15 amino acids. Losses at the gene ends were 4 bases for V and 6 bases for J; bases not matched to a gene: 5.